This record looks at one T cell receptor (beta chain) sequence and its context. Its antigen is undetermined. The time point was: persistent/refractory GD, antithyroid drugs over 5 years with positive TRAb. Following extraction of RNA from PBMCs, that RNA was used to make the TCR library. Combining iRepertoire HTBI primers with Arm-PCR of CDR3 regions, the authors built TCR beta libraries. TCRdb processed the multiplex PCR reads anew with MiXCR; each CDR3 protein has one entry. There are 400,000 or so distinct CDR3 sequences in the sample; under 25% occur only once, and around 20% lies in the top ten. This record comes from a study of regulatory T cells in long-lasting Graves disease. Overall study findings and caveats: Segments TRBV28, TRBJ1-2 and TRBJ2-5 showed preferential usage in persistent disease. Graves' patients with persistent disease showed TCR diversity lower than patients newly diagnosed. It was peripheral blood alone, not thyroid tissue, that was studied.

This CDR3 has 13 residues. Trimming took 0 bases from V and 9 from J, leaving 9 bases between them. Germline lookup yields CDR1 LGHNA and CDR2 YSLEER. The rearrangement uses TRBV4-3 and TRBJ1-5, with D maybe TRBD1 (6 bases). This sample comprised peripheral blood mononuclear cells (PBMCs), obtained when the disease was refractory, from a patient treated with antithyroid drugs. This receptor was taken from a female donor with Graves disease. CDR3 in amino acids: CASSQERGGPQHF. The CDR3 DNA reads TGCGCCAGCAGCCAAGAGAGGGGGGGGCCCCAGCATTTT.